Below are 24 T cell receptor beta chains sequenced from a single sample in a study of blood T cell repertoires in COVID-19. Sequencing used immunoSEQ multiplex PCR; TCRdb keeps in-frame clones, though not all of them. The sample contains around 230,000 clones, 70% to 85% of which appear only once. Sequencing was done on a sample of PBMCs or T cells enriched from blood (not recorded which). These receptors were obtained from a man in his forties or fifties who had recovered from COVID-19.

The chain has TRBV7-2 and TRBJ2-3; TRBD2 aligns across 9 bases. This CDR3 has 14 amino acids. V was pared by 3 bases and J by 6 bases, with 4 bases of the junction left unmatched. Germline V gene data show CDR1 as SGHTA and CDR2 as FQGNSA. CDR3 sequence (DNA): TGTGCCAGCAGCTTCGGAGGACTAGCGGATACGCAGTATTTT. Translating it yields CASSFGGLADTQYF.

The chain links TRBV18 to TRBJ1-5; D is undetermined. With 1 base removed from V and 0 bases from J, the gap between germline ends came to 10 bases. CDR3 size: 16 residues. Germline CDR1 and CDR2: KGHSH and LQKENI. The CDR3 DNA reads TGTGCCAGCTCACCACAATCCCTCGGTAGCAATCAGCCCCAGCATTTT. Its protein product is CASSPQSLGSNQPQHF.

The V and J genes are TRBV28 and TRBJ1-2; the match to TRBD1 covers 8 bases. There are 14 residues in the CDR3. V was pared by 7 bases and J by 6 bases, with 10 bases of the junction left unmatched. The V gene's germline CDR1 is MDHEN and CDR2 SYDVKM. The CDR3 here is CASTLQGAFNGYTF. CDR3 nucleotides: TGTGCCAGCACCCTCCAGGGGGCCTTCAATGGCTACACCTTC.

The chain recombines TRBV3-1 (or the pseudogene TRBV3-2) with TRBJ1-1; D is possibly TRBD1 (5 bases). CDR1 is LGHDT, CDR2 YNNKEL, per germline (reference sequence). V dropped 2 bases and J dropped 0 bases, with 7 bases sitting between them. CDR3 length equals 14 residues. The CDR3 nucleotides read TGTGCCAGCAGCCAACAGGGCATGAACACTGAAGCTTTCTTT. This gives the protein CASSQQGMNTEAFF.

With regard to this clone: The sample holds other DNA sequences that translate to the same CDR3. This sequence joins TRBV7-2 and TRBJ1-1; D unclear. CDR3 length: 14 amino acids. The V end was cut by 2 bases, the J end by 1 base, with 8 bases between. CDR1 is SGHTA, CDR2 FQGNSA, per germline. CDR3 DNA: TGTGCCAGCAGCTTATACGGGAGGAACACTGAAGCTTTCTTT. Translating it yields CASSLYGRNTEAFF.

This chain links TRBV28 with TRBJ2-3; D gene uncertain. Germline lookup yields CDR1 MDHEN and CDR2 SYDVKM. Trimming took off 3 bases at V and 2 bases at J, with 9 bases between the two ends. The CDR3 is made up of 14 amino acids. CDR3: CASSLSRFTDTQYF. Here the CDR3 DNA reads TGTGCCAGCAGTTTGTCGAGATTCACAGATACGCAGTATTTT.

The rearrangement joins TRBV5-1 to TRBJ2-5, with 7 nucleotides matching TRBD1. The length of the CDR3 is 16 residues. The junction had 13 bases not matched to a gene; V was cut back by 3 bases and J by 5 bases. CDR1 SGHRS and CDR2 YFSETQ come from the germline V gene. This CDR3 reads CASSSGTVKGLETQYF. CDR3 in DNA: TGCGCCAGCAGCTCCGGGACAGTAAAGGGGCTGGAGACCCAGTACTTC.

This clone has more than one count but fewer than ten. The V call is TRBV14, the J call TRBJ2-7; 7 bases fit TRBD1. Unmatched junction bases numbered 9, after V lost 1 base and J lost 6 bases. The CDR3 spans 15 residues. CDR1 and CDR2 (germline): SGHDN, FVKESK. The CDR3 is CASSQAGTVPREQYF. The CDR3 coding sequence is TGTGCCAGCAGCCAAGCCGGGACAGTACCCCGCGAGCAGTACTTC.

The V call is TRBV5-8, the J call TRBJ2-1; TRBD1 matches at 8 bases. With V trimmed by 5 bases and J by 6 bases, 4 bases remained unmatched. Germline V lookup: CDR1 SGHTS, CDR2 YDEGEE. This CDR3 spans 13 amino acids. The DNA for the CDR3 is TGTGCCAGCAGTTACGACAGGGGCAATGAGCAGTTCTTC. Translated: CASSYDRGNEQFF.

This rearrangement joins TRBV6-2 or TRBV6-3 to TRBJ2-7, with D perhaps TRBD1 (5 bases). CDR3 length equals 15 residues. The germline CDR1 and CDR2 sequences are MNHEY and SVGEGT. The V end was cut by 0 bases, the J end by 9 bases, with 18 bases between. CDR3 sequence reads: CASSYSGRPYEVQYF. CDR3 nucleotide sequence: TGTGCCAGCAGTTACTCGGGGCGTCCCTACGAAGTGCAGTACTTC.

This chain uses TRBV25-1 with TRBJ2-7; TRBD1 matches at 8 bases. Germline values: CDR1 MGHDK, CDR2 SYGVNS. This CDR3 region has 14 residues. The J segment lost 4 bases and the V segment lost 6 bases, leaving 8 bases of the junction unmatched. This CDR3 is CASSLDRGGYEQYF. Here the CDR3 DNA reads TGTGCCAGCAGCCTCGACAGGGGCGGGTACGAGCAGTACTTC.

This chain joins TRBV6-4 and TRBJ2-6; 7 nucleotides match TRBD2. After removal of 3 bases from V and 2 bases from J, the junction contained 4 bases not matched to a gene. CDR1 is MRHNA and CDR2 is SNTAGT in the germline V gene. The CDR3 length is 16 residues. This chain's CDR3 is CASSELAGAGANVLTF. In nucleotides, the CDR3 is TGTGCCAGCAGTGAATTGGCGGGAGCTGGGGCCAACGTCCTGACTTTC.

V gene TRBV9 combines with J gene TRBJ2-5; 10 nucleotides align to TRBD1. The germline V gene encodes CDR1 SGDLS and CDR2 YYNGEE. The CDR3 is 15 amino acids. After removal of 0 bases from V and 3 bases from J, the junction contained 2 bases not matched to a gene. CDR3 DNA sequence: TGTGCCAGCAGCGTAGGGGGACAGGGGAAAGAGACCCAGTACTTC. This codes for CASSVGGQGKETQYF. Combining the CDR3 with reference TRBV9 and TRBJ2-5 gives the whole variable domain DSGVTQTPKHLITATGQRVTLRCSPRSGDLSVYWYQQSLDQGLQFLIQYYNGEERAKGNILERFSAQQFPDLHSELNLSSLELGDSALYFCASSVGGQGKETQYFGPGTRLLVL.

The chain is built from TRBV6-5 and TRBJ1-1; D may be TRBD1 (5 bases). The V end was cut by 4 bases, the J end by 4 bases, with 13 bases between. Looked up from germline, CDR1 is MNHEY and CDR2 is SVGAGI. This CDR3 has 14 residues. CDR3 nucleotides: TGTGCCAGCAGTTCCACCAGGGATAGCACTGAAGCTTTCTTT. Translating gives CASSSTRDSTEAFF.

This clone appeared a single time. CDR3 DNA sequence: TGTGCCACCAGTGATCACAGGGGGCGAGGAAGAAACACCATATATTTT. It translates to CATSDHRGRGRNTIYF. The rearrangement links TRBV24-1 to TRBJ1-3, with 9 bases that match TRBD1. The germline gives CDR1 KGHDR, CDR2 SFDVKD. The V gene end was trimmed by 3 bases and the J gene end by 5 bases; junction bases not matched to a gene: 7. The CDR3 spans 16 residues.

This chain uses TRBV2 with TRBJ2-3, with D possibly matching TRBD1 (6 bases). The length of the CDR3 is 15 residues. In germline, CDR1 is SNHLY, CDR2 FYNNEI. Between the trimmed V and J ends, which lost 6 bases and 0 bases, there was a span of 13 bases. CDR3 residues: CASSDYRVSTDTQYF. CDR3 DNA sequence: TGTGCCAGCAGCGACTACAGGGTCAGCACAGATACGCAGTATTTT.

The gene calls are TRBV12-2 and TRBJ1-5. TRBV12-2 is an annotated pseudogene. The CDR3 totals 15 residues. The CDR3 DNA reads as TGTGCAAGTCGCTTAGGCGGCGGGGCACCTCAGCCCCAGCATTTT. It specifies CASRLGGGAPQPQHF.

The chain employs TRBV5-4 and TRBJ2-3; the D gene is possibly TRBD2 (5 bases). This CDR3 has 13 amino acids. Germline-derived CDR1 and CDR2 are SGHNT and YYREEE (reference sequence). Trimming removed 0 bases from V and 5 bases from J, with 7 bases in between. CDR3 nucleotide sequence: TGTGCCAGCAGCTTGGGTGGACTAGATACGCAGTATTTT. Its protein is CASSLGGLDTQYF.

The chain has TRBV2 and TRBJ1-5; TRBD1 aligns across 7 bases. The CDR3 totals 15 residues. Looked up from germline, CDR1 is SNHLY and CDR2 is FYNNEI. The J segment lost 0 bases and the V segment lost 6 bases, leaving 5 bases of the junction unmatched. As DNA, the CDR3 is TGTGCCAGCAGCCGGGGACAGACTAGCAATCAGCCCCAGCATTTT. Translating it yields CASSRGQTSNQPQHF.

The V and J genes are TRBV11-2 and TRBJ1-2; tentatively, D is TRBD1 (5 bases). Germline V gene data show CDR1 as SGHAT and CDR2 as FQNNGV. The CDR3 is made up of 14 amino acids. V lost 1 base and J 4 bases, leaving 10 bases between the germline ends. As DNA, the CDR3 is TGTGCCAGCAGCTTAGTTTCAGGGATCTATGGCTACACCTTC. Residues: CASSLVSGIYGYTF.

The chain is built from TRBV28 and TRBJ2-3, with TRBD2 as a possible D gene (6 bases). V shed 3 bases and J shed 7 bases, with 11 bases lying between them. The CDR3 extends over 13 amino acids. Germline loops: CDR1 MDHEN, CDR2 SYDVKM. The CDR3 DNA follows: TGTGCCAGCAGTTTGCCCGGGACTTATACGCAGTATTTT. This encodes CASSLPGTYTQYF.

This clone was seen just once. This chain links TRBV11-3 with TRBJ2-6; D not resolved. Germline-derived CDR1 and CDR2 are SGHNT and YENEEA. The CDR3 extends over 18 amino acids. With 2 bases removed from V and 0 bases from J, the gap between germline ends came to 14 bases. The CDR3 loop is CASSLSLLRSSGANVLTF. CDR3 sequence (DNA): TGTGCCAGCAGCTTATCTTTGCTGAGAAGCTCTGGGGCCAACGTCCTGACTTTC.

The gene calls are TRBV5-6 and TRBJ2-1; D gene ambiguous. Germline CDR1 SGHDT, CDR2 YYEEEE. Trimming pared 3 bases from V and 4 bases from J, leaving 2 bases between. The CDR3 has 11 amino acids. The CDR3 spells CASSSYNEQFF. CDR3 sequence (DNA): TGTGCCAGCAGCTCATACAATGAGCAGTTCTTC.

This clone was counted a single time. The chain employs TRBV7-3 and TRBJ2-7; TRBD2 agrees at 7 bases. Germline V gene data show CDR1 as SGHTA and CDR2 as FQGTGA. This CDR3 is 15 amino acids long. The trim removed 0 bases at V and 2 bases at J, leaving 4 bases unmatched. This chain's CDR3 is CASSLTSGDPYEQYF. The CDR3 region has the DNA TGTGCCAGCAGCTTAACCAGCGGGGACCCCTACGAGCAGTACTTC.